This T cell receptor beta chain was identified in a study of T cell changes during pregnancy in multiple sclerosis. Clones were sequenced by immunoSEQ multiplex PCR, and TCRdb holds only the in-frame ones, with some missing. Of around 110,000 clones listed, about 90% are singletons. The ends lost 3 bases at V and 3 bases at J; junction bases unmatched: 5. The CDR3 sequence is 15 residues long. In germline, CDR1 is KGHSH, CDR2 LQKENI. Sequencing used peripheral blood, obtained in the third trimester of pregnancy. The V gene is TRBV18, the J gene TRBJ2-7; TRBD1 agrees at 10 bases. The receptor comes from a female donor with multiple sclerosis, enrolled in a pregnancy study. The CDR3 reads CASSPRGQGNYEQYF. CDR3 in DNA: TGTGCCAGCTCACCCAGGGGACAGGGGAACTACGAGCAGTACTTC.